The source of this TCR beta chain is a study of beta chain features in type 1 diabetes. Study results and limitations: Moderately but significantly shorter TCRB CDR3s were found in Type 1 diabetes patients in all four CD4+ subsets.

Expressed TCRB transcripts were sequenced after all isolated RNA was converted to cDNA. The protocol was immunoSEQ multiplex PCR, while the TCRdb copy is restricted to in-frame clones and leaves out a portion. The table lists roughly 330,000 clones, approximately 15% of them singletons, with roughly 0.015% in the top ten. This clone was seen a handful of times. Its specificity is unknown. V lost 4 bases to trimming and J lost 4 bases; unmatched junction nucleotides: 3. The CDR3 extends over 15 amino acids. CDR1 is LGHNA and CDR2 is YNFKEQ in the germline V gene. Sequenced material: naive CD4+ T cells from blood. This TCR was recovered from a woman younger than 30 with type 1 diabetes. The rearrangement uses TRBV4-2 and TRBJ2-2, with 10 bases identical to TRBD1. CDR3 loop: CASSPGQGSTGELFF. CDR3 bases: TGTGCCAGCAGCCCGGGACAGGGGTCCACCGGGGAGCTGTTTTTT.